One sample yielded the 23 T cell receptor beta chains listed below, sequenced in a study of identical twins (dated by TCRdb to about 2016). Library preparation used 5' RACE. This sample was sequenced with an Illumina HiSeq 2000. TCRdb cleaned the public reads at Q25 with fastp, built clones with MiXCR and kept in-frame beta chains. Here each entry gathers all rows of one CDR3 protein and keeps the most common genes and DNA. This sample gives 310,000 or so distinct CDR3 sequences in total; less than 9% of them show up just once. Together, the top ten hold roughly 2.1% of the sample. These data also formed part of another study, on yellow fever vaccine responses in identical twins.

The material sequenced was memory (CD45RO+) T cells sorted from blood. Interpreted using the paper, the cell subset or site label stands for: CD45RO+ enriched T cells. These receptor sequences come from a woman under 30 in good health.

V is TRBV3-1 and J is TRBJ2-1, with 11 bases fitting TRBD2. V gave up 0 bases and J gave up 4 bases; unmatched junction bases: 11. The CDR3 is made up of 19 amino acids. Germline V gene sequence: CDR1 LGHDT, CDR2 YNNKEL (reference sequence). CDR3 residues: CASSQDLSLAGGRYNEQFF. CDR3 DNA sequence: TGTGCCAGCAGCCAAGACTTGAGTCTAGCGGGAGGAAGGTACAATGAGCAGTTCTTC.

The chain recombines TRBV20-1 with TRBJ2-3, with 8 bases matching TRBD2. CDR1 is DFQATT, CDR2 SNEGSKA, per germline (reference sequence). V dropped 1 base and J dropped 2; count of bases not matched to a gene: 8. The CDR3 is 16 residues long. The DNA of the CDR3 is TGCAGTGCTAGAGGCCAAGGTAGCGGGGACACAGATACGCAGTATTTT. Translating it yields CSARGQGSGDTDTQYF.

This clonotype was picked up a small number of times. The CDR3 DNA follows: TGTGCCAGCAGCGTAGGTTCTCTTAACACCGGGGAGCTGTTTTTT. Amino acid sequence: CASSVGSLNTGELFF. V usage is TRBV9 and J usage is TRBJ2-2; D gene unclear. The CDR3 consists of 15 residues. Trimming left V 0 bases short and J 2 bases short, with 8 bases between. CDR1 is SGDLS, CDR2 YYNGEE, per germline.

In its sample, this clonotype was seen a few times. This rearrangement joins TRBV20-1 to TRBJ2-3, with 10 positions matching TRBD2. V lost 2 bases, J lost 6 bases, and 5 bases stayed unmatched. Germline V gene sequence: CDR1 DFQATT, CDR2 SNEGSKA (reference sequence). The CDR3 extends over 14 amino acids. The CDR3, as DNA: TGCAGTGCTAGACTAGCGGGAGTAATTGATACGCAGTATTTT. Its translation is CSARLAGVIDTQYF.

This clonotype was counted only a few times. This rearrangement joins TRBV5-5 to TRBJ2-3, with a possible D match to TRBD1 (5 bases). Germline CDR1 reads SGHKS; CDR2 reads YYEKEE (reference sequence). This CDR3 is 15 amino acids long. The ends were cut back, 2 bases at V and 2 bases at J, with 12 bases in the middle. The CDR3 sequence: CASSFAGHLTDTQYF. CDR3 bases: TGTGCCAGCAGCTTCGCCGGACACCTCACAGATACGCAGTATTTT.

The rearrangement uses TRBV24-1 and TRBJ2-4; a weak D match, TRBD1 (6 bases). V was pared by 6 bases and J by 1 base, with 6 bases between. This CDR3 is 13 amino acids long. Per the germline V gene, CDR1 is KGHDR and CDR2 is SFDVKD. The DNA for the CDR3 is TGTGCCACCAGTCAGGGGGCCAAAAACATTCAGTACTTC. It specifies CATSQGAKNIQYF.

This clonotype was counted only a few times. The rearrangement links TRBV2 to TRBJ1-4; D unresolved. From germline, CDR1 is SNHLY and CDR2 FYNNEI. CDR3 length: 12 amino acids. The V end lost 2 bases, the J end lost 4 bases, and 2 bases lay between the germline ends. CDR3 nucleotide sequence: TGTGCCAGCAGTGAACGTAATGAAAAACTGTTTTTT. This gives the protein CASSERNEKLFF.

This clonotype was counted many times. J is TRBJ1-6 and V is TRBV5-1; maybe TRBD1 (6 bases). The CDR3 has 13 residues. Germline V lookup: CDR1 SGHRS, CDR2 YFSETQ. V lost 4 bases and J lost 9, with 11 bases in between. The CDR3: CASSRGGGSPLHF. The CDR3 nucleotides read TGCGCCAGCAGCCGAGGGGGAGGTTCACCCCTCCACTTT.

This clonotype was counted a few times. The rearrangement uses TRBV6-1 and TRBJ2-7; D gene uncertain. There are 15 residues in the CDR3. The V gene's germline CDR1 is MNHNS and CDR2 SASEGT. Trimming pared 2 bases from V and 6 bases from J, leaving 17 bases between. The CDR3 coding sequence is TGTGCCAGCAGTGAATTTGGGCCAGTCAGTGGCGAGCAGTACTTC. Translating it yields CASSEFGPVSGEQYF.

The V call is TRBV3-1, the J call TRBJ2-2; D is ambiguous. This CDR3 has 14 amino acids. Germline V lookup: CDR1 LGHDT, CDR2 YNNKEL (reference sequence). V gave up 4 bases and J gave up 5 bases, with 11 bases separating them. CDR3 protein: CASSRTGPTGELFF. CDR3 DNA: TGTGCCAGCAGCCGAACTGGGCCAACCGGGGAGCTGTTTTTT.

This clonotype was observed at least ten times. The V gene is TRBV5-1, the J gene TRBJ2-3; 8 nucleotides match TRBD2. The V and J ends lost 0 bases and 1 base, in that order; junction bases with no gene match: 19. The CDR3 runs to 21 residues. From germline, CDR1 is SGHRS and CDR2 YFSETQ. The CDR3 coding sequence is TGCGCCAGCAGCTTGGGCCGTGGGCTAGCGGGTTCCCTCTTGGGCACAGATACGCAGTATTTT. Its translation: CASSLGRGLAGSLLGTDTQYF.

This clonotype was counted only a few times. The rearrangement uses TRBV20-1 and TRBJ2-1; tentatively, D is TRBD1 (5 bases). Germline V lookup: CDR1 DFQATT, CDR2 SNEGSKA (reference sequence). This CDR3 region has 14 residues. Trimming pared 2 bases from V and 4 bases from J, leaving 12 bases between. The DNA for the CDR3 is TGCAGTGCTAGACTCACCAAGGGGTACAATGAGCAGTTCTTC. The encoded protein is CSARLTKGYNEQFF.

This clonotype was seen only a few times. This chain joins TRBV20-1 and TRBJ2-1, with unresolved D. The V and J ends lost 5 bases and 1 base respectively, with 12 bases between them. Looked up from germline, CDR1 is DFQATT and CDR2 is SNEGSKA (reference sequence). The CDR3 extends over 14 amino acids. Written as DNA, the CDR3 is TGCAGTGCTGGCGGCCGCACATCCTACAATGAGCAGTTCTTC. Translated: CSAGGRTSYNEQFF.

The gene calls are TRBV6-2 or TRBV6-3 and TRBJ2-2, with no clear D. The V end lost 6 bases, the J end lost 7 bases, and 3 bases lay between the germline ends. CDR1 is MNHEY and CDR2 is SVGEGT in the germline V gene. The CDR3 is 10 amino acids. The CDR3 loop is CASRDGELFF. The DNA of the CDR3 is TGTGCCAGCAGGGACGGGGAGCTGTTTTTT.

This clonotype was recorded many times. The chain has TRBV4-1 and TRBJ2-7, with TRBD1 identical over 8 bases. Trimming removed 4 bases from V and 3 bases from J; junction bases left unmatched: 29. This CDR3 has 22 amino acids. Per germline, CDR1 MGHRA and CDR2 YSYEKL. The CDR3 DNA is TGCGCCAGCAGCCCCCTATGGGCTGGACAGGGTCGAAGTCACTTCGGCTACTACGAGCAGTACGTC. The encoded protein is CASSPLWAGQGRSHFGYYEQYV.

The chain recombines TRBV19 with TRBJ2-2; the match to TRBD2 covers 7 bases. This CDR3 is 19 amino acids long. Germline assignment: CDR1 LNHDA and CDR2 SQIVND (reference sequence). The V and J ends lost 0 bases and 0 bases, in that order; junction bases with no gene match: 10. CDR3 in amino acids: CASSIDRTYSGPNTGELFF. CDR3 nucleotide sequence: TGTGCCAGTAGTATAGATCGGACTTATAGCGGGCCGAACACCGGGGAGCTGTTTTTT.

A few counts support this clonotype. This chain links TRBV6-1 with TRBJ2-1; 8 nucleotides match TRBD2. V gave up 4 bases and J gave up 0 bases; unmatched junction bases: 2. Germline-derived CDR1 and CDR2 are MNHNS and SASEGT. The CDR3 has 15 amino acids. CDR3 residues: CASSVSGTSYNEQFF. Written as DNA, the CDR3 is TGTGCCAGCAGTGTTAGCGGGACCTCCTACAATGAGCAGTTCTTC.

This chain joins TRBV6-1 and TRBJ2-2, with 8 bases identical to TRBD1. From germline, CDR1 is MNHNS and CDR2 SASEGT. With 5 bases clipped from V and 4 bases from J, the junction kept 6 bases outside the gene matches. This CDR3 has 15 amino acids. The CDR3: CASSKTGDGTGELFF. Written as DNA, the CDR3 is TGTGCCAGCAGTAAGACAGGGGATGGCACCGGGGAGCTGTTTTTT.

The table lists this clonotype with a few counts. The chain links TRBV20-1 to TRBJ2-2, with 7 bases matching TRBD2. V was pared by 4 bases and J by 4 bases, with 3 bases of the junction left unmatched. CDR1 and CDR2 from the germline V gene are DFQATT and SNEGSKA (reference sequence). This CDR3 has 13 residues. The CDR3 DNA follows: TGCAGTGCTAAACTAGCGCTCACCGGGGAGCTGTTTTTT. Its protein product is CSAKLALTGELFF.

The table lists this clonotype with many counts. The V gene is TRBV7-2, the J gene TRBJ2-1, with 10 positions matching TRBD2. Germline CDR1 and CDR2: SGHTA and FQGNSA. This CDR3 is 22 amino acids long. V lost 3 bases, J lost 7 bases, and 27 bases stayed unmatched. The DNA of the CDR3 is TGTGCCAGCAGCTTTTGGTCAGGATCAGTCGCGGCGTTAGCGGGGGGTCGTAATGAGCAGTTCTTC. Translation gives CASSFWSGSVAALAGGRNEQFF.

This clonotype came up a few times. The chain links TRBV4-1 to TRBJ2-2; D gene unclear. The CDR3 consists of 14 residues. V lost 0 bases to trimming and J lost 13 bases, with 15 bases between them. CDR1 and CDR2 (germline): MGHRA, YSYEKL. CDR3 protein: CASSQEGTIPALFF. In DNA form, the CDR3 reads TGCGCCAGCAGCCAAGAGGGCACCATACCAGCGCTGTTTTTT.

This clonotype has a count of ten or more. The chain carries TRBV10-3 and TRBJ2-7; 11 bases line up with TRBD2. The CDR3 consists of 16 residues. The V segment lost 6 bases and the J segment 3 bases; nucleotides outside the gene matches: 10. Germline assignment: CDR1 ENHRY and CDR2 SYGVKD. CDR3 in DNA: TGTGCCATCAGCTTATCAATAGCGGGGGGGAGCTACGAGCAGTACTTC. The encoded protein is CAISLSIAGGSYEQYF.

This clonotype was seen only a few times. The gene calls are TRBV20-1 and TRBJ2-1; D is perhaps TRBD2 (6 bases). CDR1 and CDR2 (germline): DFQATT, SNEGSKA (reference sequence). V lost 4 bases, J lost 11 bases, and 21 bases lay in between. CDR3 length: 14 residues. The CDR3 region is CSATRLGAIDKQFF. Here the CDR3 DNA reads TGCAGTGCTACCCGACTAGGGGCCATTGATAAGCAGTTCTTC.